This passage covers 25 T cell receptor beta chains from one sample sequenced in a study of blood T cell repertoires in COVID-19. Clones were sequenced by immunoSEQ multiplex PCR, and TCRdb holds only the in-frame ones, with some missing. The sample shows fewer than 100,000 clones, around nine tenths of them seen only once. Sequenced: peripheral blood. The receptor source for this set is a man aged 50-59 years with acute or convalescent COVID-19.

CDR3 loop: CASSLVGTGGTGELFF. DNA of the CDR3: TGCGCCAGCAGCTTGGTTGGGACAGGGGGCACCGGGGAGCTGTTTTTT. This chain connects TRBV5-1 to TRBJ2-2, with 11 bases identical to TRBD1. CDR3 size: 16 residues. The V gene's germline CDR1 is SGHRS and CDR2 YFSETQ. Trimming cost V 0 bases and J 4 bases; bases outside gene matches: 2.

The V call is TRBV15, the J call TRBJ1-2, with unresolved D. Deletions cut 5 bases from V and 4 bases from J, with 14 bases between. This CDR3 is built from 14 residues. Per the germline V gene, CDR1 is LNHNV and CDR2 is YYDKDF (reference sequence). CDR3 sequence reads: CATSGLGGLYGYTF. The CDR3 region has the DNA TGTGCCACCAGCGGCTTGGGCGGGCTCTATGGCTACACCTTC.

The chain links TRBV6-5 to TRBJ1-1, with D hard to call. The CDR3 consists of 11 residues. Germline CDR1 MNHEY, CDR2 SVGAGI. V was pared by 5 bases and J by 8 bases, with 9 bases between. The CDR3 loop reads CASSTVIEAFF. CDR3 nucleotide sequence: TGTGCCAGCAGTACGGTAATCGAAGCTTTCTTT.

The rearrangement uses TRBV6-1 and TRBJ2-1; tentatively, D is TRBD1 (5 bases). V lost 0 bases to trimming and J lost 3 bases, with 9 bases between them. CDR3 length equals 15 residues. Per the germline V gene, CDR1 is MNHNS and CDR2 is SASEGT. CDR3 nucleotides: TGTGCCAGCAGTGAAGCTGGGGCAGGCTACAATGAGCAGTTCTTC. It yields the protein CASSEAGAGYNEQFF.

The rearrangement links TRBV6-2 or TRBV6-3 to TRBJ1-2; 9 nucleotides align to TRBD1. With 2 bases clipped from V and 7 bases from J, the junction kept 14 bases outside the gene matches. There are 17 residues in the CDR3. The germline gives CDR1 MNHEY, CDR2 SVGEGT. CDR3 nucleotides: TGTGCCAGCAGTTACCACAAACGGGACAGGGAATGGGCTGGCTACACCTTC. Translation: CASSYHKRDREWAGYTF.

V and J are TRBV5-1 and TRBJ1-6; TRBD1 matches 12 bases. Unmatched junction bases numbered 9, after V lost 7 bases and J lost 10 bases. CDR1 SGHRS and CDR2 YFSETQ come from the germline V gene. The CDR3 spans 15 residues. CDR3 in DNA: TGCGCCAGCGGACCGGGACAGGGGGCCCAATCACCCCTCCACTTT. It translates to CASGPGQGAQSPLHF.

CDR3 in DNA: TGCGCCAGCAGGGTATCAGGGGGCCGGAGTGGCACTGAAGCTTTCTTT. This encodes CASRVSGGRSGTEAFF. V gene TRBV5-1 combines with J gene TRBJ1-1; 8 bases agree with TRBD1. This CDR3 contains 16 residues. The junction had 13 bases not matched to a gene; V was cut back by 5 bases and J by 4 bases. Germline V gene data show CDR1 as SGHRS and CDR2 as YFSETQ.

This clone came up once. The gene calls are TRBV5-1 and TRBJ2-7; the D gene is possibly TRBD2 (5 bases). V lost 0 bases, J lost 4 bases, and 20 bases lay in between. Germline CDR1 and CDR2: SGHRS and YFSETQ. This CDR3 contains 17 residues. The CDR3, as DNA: TGCGCCAGCAGCTTGGCCCCCGGTGTAGCGAGTGGTTACGAGCAGTACTTC. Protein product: CASSLAPGVASGYEQYF.

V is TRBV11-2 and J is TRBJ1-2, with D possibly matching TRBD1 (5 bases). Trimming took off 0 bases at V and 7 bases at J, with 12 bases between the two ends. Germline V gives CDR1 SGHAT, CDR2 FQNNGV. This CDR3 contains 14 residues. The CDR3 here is CASSLDLWGGGYTF. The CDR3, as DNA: TGTGCCAGCAGCTTAGATCTATGGGGCGGTGGCTACACCTTC.

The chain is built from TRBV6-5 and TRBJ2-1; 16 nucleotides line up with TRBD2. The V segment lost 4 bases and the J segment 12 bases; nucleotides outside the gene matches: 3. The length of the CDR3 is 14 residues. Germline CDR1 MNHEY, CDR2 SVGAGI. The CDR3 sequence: CASSSGTSGRAQFF. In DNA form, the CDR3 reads TGTGCCAGCAGTTCCGGGACTAGCGGGAGGGCGCAGTTCTTC.

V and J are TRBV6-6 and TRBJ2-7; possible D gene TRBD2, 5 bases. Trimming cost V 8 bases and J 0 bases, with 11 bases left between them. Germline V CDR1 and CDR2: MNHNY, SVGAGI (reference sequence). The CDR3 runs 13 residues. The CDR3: CASLADNSYEQYF. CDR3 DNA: TGTGCCAGCCTAGCAGACAACTCCTACGAGCAGTACTTC.

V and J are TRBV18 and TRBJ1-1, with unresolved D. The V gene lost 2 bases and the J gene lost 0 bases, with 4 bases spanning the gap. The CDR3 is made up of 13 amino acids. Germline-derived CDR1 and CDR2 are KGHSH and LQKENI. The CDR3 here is CASSPLVNTEAFF. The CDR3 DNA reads TGTGCCAGCTCACCATTAGTGAACACTGAAGCTTTCTTT.

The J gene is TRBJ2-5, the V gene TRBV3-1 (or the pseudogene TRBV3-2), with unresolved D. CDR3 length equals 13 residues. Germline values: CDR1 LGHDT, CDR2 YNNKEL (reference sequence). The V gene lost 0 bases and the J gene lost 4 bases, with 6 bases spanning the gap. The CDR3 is CASSQDRRETQYF. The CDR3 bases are TGTGCCAGCAGCCAAGATCGGAGAGAGACCCAGTACTTC.

The DNA for the CDR3 is TGTGCCTGGAGTACCCGACTTGACGAAAAACTGTTTTTT. This gives the protein CAWSTRLDEKLFF. The J gene is TRBJ1-4, the V gene TRBV30; D is unclear. V was clipped by 2 bases and J by 8 bases, with 12 bases between them. The CDR3 totals 13 residues. Germline CDR1 GTSNPN, CDR2 SVGIG (reference sequence).

The CDR3 spells CASSQGPGLAIYNEQFF. The DNA of the CDR3 is TGTGCCAGCAGCCAAGGCCCGGGACTAGCGATCTACAATGAGCAGTTCTTC. The chain couples TRBV14 to TRBJ2-1; 10 nucleotides align to TRBD2. In germline, CDR1 is SGHDN, CDR2 FVKESK. V dropped 1 base and J dropped 3; count of bases not matched to a gene: 6. The CDR3 is 17 residues long.

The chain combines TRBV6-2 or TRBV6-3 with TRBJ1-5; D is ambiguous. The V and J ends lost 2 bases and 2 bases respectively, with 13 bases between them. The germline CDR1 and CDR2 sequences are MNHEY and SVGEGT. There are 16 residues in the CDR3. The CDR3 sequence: CASSYLDGLGNQPQHF. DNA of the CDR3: TGTGCCAGCAGTTACCTTGACGGACTTGGCAATCAGCCCCAGCATTTT.

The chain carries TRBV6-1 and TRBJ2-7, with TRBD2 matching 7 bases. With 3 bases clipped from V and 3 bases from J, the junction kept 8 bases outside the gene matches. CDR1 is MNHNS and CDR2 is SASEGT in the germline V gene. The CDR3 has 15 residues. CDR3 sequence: CASSDPGGSSYEQYF. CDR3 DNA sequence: TGTGCCAGCAGTGACCCGGGCGGGAGTAGCTACGAGCAGTACTTC.

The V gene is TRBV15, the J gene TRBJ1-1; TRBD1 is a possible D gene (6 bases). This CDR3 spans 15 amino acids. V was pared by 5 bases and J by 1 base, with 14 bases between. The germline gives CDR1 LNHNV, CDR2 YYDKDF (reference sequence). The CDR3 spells CATSPSGGWNTEAFF. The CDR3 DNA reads TGTGCCACCAGCCCGTCTGGGGGCTGGAACACTGAAGCTTTCTTT.

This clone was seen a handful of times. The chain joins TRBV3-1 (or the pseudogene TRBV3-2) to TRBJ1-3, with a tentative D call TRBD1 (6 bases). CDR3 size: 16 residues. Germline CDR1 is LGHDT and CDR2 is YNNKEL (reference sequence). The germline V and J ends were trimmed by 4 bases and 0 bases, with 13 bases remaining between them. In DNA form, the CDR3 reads TGTGCCAGCAGCCCACAGGGTCGGACCTCTGGAAACACCATATATTTT. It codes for CASSPQGRTSGNTIYF.

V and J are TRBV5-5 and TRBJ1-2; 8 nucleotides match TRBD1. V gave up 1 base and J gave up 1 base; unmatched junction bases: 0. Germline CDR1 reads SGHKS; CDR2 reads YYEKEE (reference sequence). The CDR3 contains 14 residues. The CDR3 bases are TGTGCCAGCAGCTTGACAGGGGGTAACTATGGCTACACCTTC. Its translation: CASSLTGGNYGYTF.

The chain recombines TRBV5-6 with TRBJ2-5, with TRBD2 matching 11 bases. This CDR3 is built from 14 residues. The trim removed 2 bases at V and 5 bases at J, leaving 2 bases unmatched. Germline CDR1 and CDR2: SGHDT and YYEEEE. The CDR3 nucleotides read TGTGCCAGCAGCTTACTAGCGGGAGTGGAGACCCAGTACTTC. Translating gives CASSLLAGVETQYF.

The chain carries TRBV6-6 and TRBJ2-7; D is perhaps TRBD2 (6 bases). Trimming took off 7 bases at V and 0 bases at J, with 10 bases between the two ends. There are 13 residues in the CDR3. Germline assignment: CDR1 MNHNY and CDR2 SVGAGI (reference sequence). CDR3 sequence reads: CASTRGVSYEQYF. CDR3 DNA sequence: TGTGCCAGCACTCGCGGGGTCTCCTACGAGCAGTACTTC.

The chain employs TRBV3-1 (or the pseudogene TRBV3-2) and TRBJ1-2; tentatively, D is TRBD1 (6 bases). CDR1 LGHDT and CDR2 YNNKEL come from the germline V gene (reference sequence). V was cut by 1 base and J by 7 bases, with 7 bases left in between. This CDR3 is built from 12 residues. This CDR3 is CASSQGQVGYTF. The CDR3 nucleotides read TGTGCCAGCAGCCAAGGACAGGTTGGCTACACCTTC.

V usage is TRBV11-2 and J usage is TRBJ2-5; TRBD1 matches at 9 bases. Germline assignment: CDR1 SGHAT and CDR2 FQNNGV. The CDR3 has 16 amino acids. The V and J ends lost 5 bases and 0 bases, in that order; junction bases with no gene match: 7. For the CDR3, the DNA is TGTGCCAGCAGCGTATCCGGGACAGGGTACCAAGAGACCCAGTACTTC. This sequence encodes CASSVSGTGYQETQYF.

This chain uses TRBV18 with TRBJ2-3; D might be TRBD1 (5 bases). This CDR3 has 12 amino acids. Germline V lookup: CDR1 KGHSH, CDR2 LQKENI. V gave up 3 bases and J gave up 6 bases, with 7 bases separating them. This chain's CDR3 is CASSPKGDTQYF. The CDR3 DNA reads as TGTGCCAGCTCACCGAAGGGGGATACGCAGTATTTT.